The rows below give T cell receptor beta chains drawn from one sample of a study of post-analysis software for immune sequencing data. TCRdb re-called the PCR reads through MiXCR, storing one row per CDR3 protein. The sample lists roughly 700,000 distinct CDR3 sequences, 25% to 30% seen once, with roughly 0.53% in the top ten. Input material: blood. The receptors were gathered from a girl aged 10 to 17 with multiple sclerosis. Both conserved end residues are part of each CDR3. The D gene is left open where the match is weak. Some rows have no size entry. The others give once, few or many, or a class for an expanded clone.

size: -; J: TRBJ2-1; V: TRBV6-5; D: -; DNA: TGTGCCAGCAGTCACGTAAGCGGCGGCTCCTACAATGAGCAGTTCTTC; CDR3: CASSHVSGGSYNEQFF
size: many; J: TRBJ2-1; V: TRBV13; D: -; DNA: TGTGCCAGCAGCAGGCCCGGGACACTCAATGAGCAGTTCTTC; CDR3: CASSRPGTLNEQFF
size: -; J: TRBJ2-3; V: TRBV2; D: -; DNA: TGTGCCAGCAGTGACACTTCCCGAGATACGCAGTATTTT; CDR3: CASSDTSRDTQYF
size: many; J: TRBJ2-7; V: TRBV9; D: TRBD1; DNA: TGTGCCAGCAACAGACACGGGACAGGAGCCTCCTACGAGCAGTACTTC; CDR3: CASNRHGTGASYEQYF
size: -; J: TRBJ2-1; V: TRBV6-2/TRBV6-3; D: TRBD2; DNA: TGTGCCAGCAGTCAGACTAGCGGGAGGGCCAGGCGCAATGAGCAGTTCTTC; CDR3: CASSQTSGRARRNEQFF
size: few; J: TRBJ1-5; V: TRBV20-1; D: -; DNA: TGCAGTGCCCCCCCTCGTACGAACAATCAGCCCCAGCATTTT; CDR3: CSAPPRTNNQPQHF
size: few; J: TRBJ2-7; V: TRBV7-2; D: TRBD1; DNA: TGTGCCAGCAGCCGGACAGGGGGAAGCAACGAGCAGTACTTC; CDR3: CASSRTGGSNEQYF
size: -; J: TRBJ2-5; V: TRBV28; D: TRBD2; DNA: TGTGCCAGCAGTCCTGGACTAGAGGAAGAGACCCAGTACTTC; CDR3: CASSPGLEEETQYF
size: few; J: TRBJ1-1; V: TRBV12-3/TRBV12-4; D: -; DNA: TGTGCCAGCAGTTTTGGGTCGGGGGGGATGAACACTGAAGCTTTCTTT; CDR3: CASSFGSGGMNTEAFF
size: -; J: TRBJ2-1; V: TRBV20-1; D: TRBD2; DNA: TGCAGTGCTAGCGGAAGGGCTAGCGGGGTTTTAAATGAGCAGTTCTTC; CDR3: CSASGRASGVLNEQFF
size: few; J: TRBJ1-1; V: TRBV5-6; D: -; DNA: TGTGCCAGCAGCTTGGCGCGCAGGTTGTTTGACACTGAAGCTTTCTTT; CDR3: CASSLARRLFDTEAFF
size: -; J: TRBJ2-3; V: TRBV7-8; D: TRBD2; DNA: TGTGCCAGCAGTTCCACCGGAAGGCGGGAGCGAACAGATACGCAGTATTTT; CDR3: CASSSTGRRERTDTQYF
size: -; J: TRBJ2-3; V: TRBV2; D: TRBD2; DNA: TGTGCCAGCACCGCTAGCGGGAGTCGAACAGATACGCAGTATTTT; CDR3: CASTASGSRTDTQYF